The rows below give T cell receptor beta chains drawn from one sample of a study of T-cell reconstitution after alpha-beta-depleted transplantation in children. TCRdb independently ran MiXCR on the PCR reads; one entry per CDR3 protein. The sample lists around 360,000 distinct CDR3 sequences; approximately 10% were seen once. Specimen: PBMCs from the stem cell graft donor, collected from the stem cell graft. These receptors came from a human donor who donated a stem cell graft to a child with acute lymphoblastic leukemia. Both conserved end residues are part of each CDR3. Fields, in order: V gene, clone size, D gene, J gene, CDR3 DNA, CDR3 protein. The D gene is left open where the match is weak. Clone sizes are given selectively: once, few, many, or a class where the clone is expanded.

>TRBV21-1|many|.|TRBJ1-5
TGTGCCAGCAGCAAAGGGATTACAGGGCCCGGCAATCAGCCCCAGCATTTT
CASSKGITGPGNQPQHF
>TRBV20-1|.|.|TRBJ2-7
TGCAGTGCTAGAGTCGCGTCCTACAAGCAGTACTTC
CSARVASYKQYF
>TRBV4-1|.|TRBD2|TRBJ2-1
TGCGCCAGCAGCCAAGATTGGCGGGAGGGGGCCGGGAATGAGCAGTTCTTC
CASSQDWREGAGNEQFF
>TRBV13|.|.|TRBJ2-5
TGTGCCAGCAGCTTATATGGGGGCGCCCGGGAGACCCAGTACTTC
CASSLYGGARETQYF
>TRBV11-2|few|TRBD1|TRBJ2-6
TGTGCCAGCAGCTTAGTTTGGACAGGGGTAATCGGGGCCAACGTCCTGACTTTC
CASSLVWTGVIGANVLTF
>TRBV6-1|.|TRBD2|TRBJ2-5
TGTGCCAGCAGTGCTAGCGGGAGGCTAGGAGCGGAGACCCAGTACTTC
CASSASGRLGAETQYF
>TRBV7-9|many|TRBD1|TRBJ2-2
TGTGCCAGCAGCTCGGGGACAGGGTCAGGCGGGGAGCTGTTTTTT
CASSSGTGSGGELFF
>TRBV7-2|.|.|TRBJ2-3
TGTGCCAGCAGCTTAGCAGGGACGTGGACAGATACGCAGTATTTT
CASSLAGTWTDTQYF
>TRBV20-1|few|.|TRBJ2-7
TGCAGTGCAAAGGACGACACCTACGAGCAGTACTTC
CSAKDDTYEQYF
>TRBV4-1|few|TRBD2|TRBJ2-7
TGCGCCAGCAGCCGAGCGGGTGCGGGAGGCGGCGAGCAGTACTTC
CASSRAGAGGGEQYF